The present T cell receptor beta chain was sequenced within a study of blood T cells in healthy people across ages. The overall study: Capturing about one barcoded beta molecule per two T cells was achieved by template switching.

Whole-study results and caveats: Strong correlation was found linking TCR beta diversity to naive T cell percentage. Among T cells, TCR beta diversity per million cells dropped roughly linearly as age rose.

CDR3 length equals 13 residues. Germline lookup yields CDR1 DFQATT and CDR2 SNEGSKA (reference sequence). V lost 5 bases to trimming and J lost 1 base, with 9 bases between them. In regard to this clonotype: Its specificity is not known.

Primed by a sample-barcoded 5' primer and a J-beta primer mix, a second PCR proceeded for about 7 to 11 cycles. Using its own MiXCR run on the 5' RACE reads, TCRdb lists one record per CDR3 protein. The repertoire has hundreds of thousands of distinct CDR3 sequences, 60% to 80% of them found once; the top ten carry approximately 30%. PBMCs, at least 6 million per sample, were isolated. The clonotype comes from a man aged 30 to 39 in good health. This sequence joins TRBV20-1 and TRBJ2-1, with D perhaps TRBD2 (5 bases). The sample taken for sequencing was blood. Written as DNA, the CDR3 is TGCAGTGCTTCCCGGGGATCCTACAATGAGCAGTTCTTC. This gives the protein CSASRGSYNEQFF.